The 5 T cell receptor beta chains below all came from one sample that was sequenced in a study of blood T cells in healthy people across ages. Through a sample-barcoded 5' primer and a J-beta primer mix, a second PCR was run for roughly 6 to 12 cycles. TCRdb itself ran the 5' RACE reads through MiXCR, one entry per CDR3 protein. The sample yields hundreds of thousands of distinct CDR3 sequences, about 45% seen once. Sample: blood. These receptors were collected from an elderly man in good health.

This clonotype was counted a few times. The gene calls are TRBV20-1 and TRBJ2-3, with 7 positions matching TRBD2. The junction had 15 bases not matched to a gene; V was cut back by 0 bases and J by 0 bases. The germline CDR1 and CDR2 sequences are DFQATT and SNEGSKA (reference sequence). This CDR3 spans 19 amino acids. The CDR3 region is CSARDLGASGATSTDTQYF. In DNA form, the CDR3 reads TGCAGTGCTAGAGATTTAGGGGCTAGCGGAGCTACTAGCACAGATACGCAGTATTTT.

The J gene is TRBJ2-1, the V gene TRBV3-1; D unresolved. V lost 0 bases to trimming and J lost 5 bases, with 8 bases between them. Germline values: CDR1 LGHDT, CDR2 YNNKEL (reference sequence). The CDR3 length is 14 residues. CDR3 protein: CASSQDRLNNEQFF. In DNA, the CDR3 is TGTGCCAGCAGCCAAGATAGGCTAAACAATGAGCAGTTCTTC.

This clonotype has a handful of counts. Germline is not matched at one junction end, which may reflect a read error. This chain uses TRBV7-7 with TRBJ2-2; the match to TRBD2 covers 11 bases. Germline assignment: CDR1 SSHAT and CDR2 FNYEAQ (reference sequence). CDR3 length equals 16 residues. The CDR3 bases are TGTGCTAGCAGCCAACTAGCGGGAGCTAACACCGGGGAGCTGTTTTTT. This encodes CASSQLAGANTGELFF. The complete variable domain, with remaining parts taken from reference TRBV7-7 and TRBJ2-2, reads GAGVSQSPRYKVTKRGQDVTLRCDPISSHATLYWYQQALGQGPEFLTYFNYEAQPDKSGLPSDRFSAERPEGSISTLTIQRTEQRDSAMYRCASSQLAGANTGELFFGEGSRLTVL.

The table lists this clonotype with a few counts. This rearrangement joins TRBV20-1 to TRBJ2-2; unclear D gene. CDR1 is DFQATT, CDR2 SNEGSKA, per germline (reference sequence). Trimming shortened V by 3 bases and J by 4 bases, and 9 bases separated the two germline ends. The CDR3 is 13 residues long. This chain's CDR3 is CSARDLGTGELFF. For the CDR3, the DNA is TGCAGTGCTAGGGACCTCGGCACCGGGGAGCTGTTTTTT.

The chain combines TRBV3-1 with TRBJ1-2, with 10 positions matching TRBD1. The CDR3 contains 15 residues. Germline V gives CDR1 LGHDT, CDR2 YNNKEL (reference sequence). After removal of 2 bases from V and 4 bases from J, the junction contained 4 bases not matched to a gene. The CDR3 sequence: CASSQPGQGFYGYTF. CDR3 sequence (DNA): TGTGCCAGCAGCCAACCGGGACAGGGGTTCTATGGCTACACCTTC.